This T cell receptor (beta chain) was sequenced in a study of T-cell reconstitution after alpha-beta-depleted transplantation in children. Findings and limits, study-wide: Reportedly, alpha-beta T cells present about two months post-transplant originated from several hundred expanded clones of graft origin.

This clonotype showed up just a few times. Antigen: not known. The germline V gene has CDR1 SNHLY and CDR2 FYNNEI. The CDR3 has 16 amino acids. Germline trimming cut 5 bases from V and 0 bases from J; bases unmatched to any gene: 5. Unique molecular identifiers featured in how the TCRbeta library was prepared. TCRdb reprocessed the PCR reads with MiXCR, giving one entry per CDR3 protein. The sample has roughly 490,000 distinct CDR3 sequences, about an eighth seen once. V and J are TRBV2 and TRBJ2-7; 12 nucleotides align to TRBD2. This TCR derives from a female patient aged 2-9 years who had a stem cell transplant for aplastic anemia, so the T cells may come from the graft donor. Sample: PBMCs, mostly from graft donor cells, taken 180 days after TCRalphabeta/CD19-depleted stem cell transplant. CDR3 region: CASSPRLAGVSYEQYF. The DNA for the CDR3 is TGTGCCAGCAGTCCCAGACTAGCGGGAGTCTCCTACGAGCAGTACTTC.